This TCR beta chain appears in the sequencing data of a study of blood T cell repertoires in COVID-19. Source study methods: Amplified reference gene primers provided the basis for estimating nucleated cell counts. Libraries were prepared by immunoSEQ multiplex PCR; TCRdb keeps only in-frame clonotypes and omits some of them. That table gives V, J and clone size, and the DNA gave D and trimming. Among 150,000 to 200,000 clones, 87% were seen once, and the ten largest hold around 5%. The sequence was collected from a human donor in a cohort sampled during active COVID-19. The sequencing input was peripheral blood.

The CDR3 DNA reads as TGTGCCAGCAGCGTAGGGATCCTAGCGGGAGGGCCTGTGTCTGGGGCCAACGTCCTGACTTTC. It specifies CASSVGILAGGPVSGANVLTF. V and J are TRBV9 and TRBJ2-6; 12 nucleotides agree with TRBD2. V lost 0 bases to trimming and J lost 1 base; unmatched junction nucleotides: 11. Germline CDR1 SGDLS, CDR2 YYNGEE. CDR3 length: 21 amino acids.